The 18 T cell receptor beta chains below all came from one sample that was sequenced in a study of T cell repertoires in cytomegalovirus infection. A single record per CDR3 protein comes from TCRdb applying MiXCR to the reads. The repertoire consists of 200,000 to 250,000 distinct CDR3 sequences, with around 6.2% occurring once and the leading ten covering about 6%. The sample consisted of PBMCs. The receptors come from a human donor in good health (CMV status not recorded). Some clones in this sample may be carry-over from other donors' samples.

This clonotype was observed at least ten times. The J gene is TRBJ2-2, the V gene TRBV2, with 10 bases matching TRBD1. Per germline, CDR1 SNHLY and CDR2 FYNNEI. With 6 bases clipped from V and 5 bases from J, the junction kept 6 bases outside the gene matches. The CDR3 is made up of 15 amino acids. The CDR3 DNA sequence: TGTGCCAGCAGCCTGACAGGGGGCGATACCGGGGAGCTGTTTTTT. Translated: CASSLTGGDTGELFF. Full variable domain (missing parts from reference TRBV2 and TRBJ2-2): EPEVTQTPSHQVTQMGQEVILRCVPISNHLYFYWYRQILGQKVEFLVSFYNNEISEKSEIFDDQFSVERPDGSNFTLKIRSTKLEDSAMYFCASSLTGGDTGELFFGEGSRLTVL.

V gene TRBV30 combines with J gene TRBJ2-5; no firm D call. V was cut by 2 bases and J by 5 bases, with 9 bases left in between. Germline assignment: CDR1 GTSNPN and CDR2 SVGIG (reference sequence). This CDR3 is 12 amino acids long. The CDR3 nucleotides are TGTGCCTGGAGTCTGCTAGGGGAGACCCAGTACTTC. Its protein is CAWSLLGETQYF. Supplemented by reference TRBV30 and TRBJ2-5, the full variable domain reads SQTIHQWPATLVQPVGSPLSLECTVEGTSNPNLYWYRQAAGRGLQLLFYSVGIGQISSEVPQNLSASRPQDRQFILSSKKLLLSDSGFYLCAWSLLGETQYFGPGTRLLVL.

This clonotype was seen repeatedly, ten times or more. The chain carries TRBV6-2 or TRBV6-3 and TRBJ1-2, with TRBD1 identical over 8 bases. J gave up 7 bases and V 6 bases, and 10 bases lay outside the gene matches. The CDR3 has 14 residues. CDR1 MNHEY and CDR2 SVGEGT come from the germline V gene. The DNA for the CDR3 is TGTGCCAGCAGGCAACAGGGGGATGACTTTGGCTACACCTTC. It codes for CASRQQGDDFGYTF.

This clonotype was observed at least ten times. The V gene is TRBV7-2, the J gene TRBJ1-1, with D unclear. CDR1 and CDR2 from the germline V gene are SGHTA and FQGNSA. The CDR3 has 18 amino acids. V lost 2 bases to trimming and J lost 4 bases, with 23 bases between them. CDR3 sequence: CASSLKPITEGRTTEAFF. The CDR3, as DNA: TGTGCCAGCAGCTTAAAACCCATTACTGAGGGCAGAACCACTGAAGCTTTCTTT.

This clonotype was detected ten times or more. The chain uses TRBV29-1 and TRBJ2-3, with 9 bases matching TRBD1. Trimming at V came to 2 bases and at J to 8 bases, leaving 2 bases not matched to a gene. This CDR3 is 12 amino acids long. Germline lookup yields CDR1 SQVTM and CDR2 ANQGSEA. CDR3 in DNA: TGCAGCGTTGAAACGGACAGGGGTACGCAGTATTTT. Protein: CSVETDRGTQYF.

At least ten counts were recorded for this clonotype. The chain couples TRBV10-3 to TRBJ1-2; perhaps TRBD1 as D (6 bases). From germline, CDR1 is ENHRY and CDR2 SYGVKD. The CDR3 has 15 residues. Trimming left V 0 bases short and J 5 bases short, with 13 bases between. The CDR3 nucleotides read TGTGCCATCAGTGAGTCGAACAGGGTGTCTTATGGCTACACCTTC. Protein sequence: CAISESNRVSYGYTF.

Many counts were recorded for this clonotype. The chain recombines TRBV7-8 with TRBJ2-5; D is undetermined. The germline V gene has CDR1 SGHVS and CDR2 FQNEAQ. The CDR3 spans 17 residues. V gave up 7 bases and J gave up 1 base, with 22 bases separating them. CDR3 sequence: CASTLLGRLDRQETQYF. The CDR3 DNA follows: TGTGCCAGCACCCTATTAGGACGGCTGGACCGCCAAGAGACCCAGTACTTC.

This clonotype appeared many times. CDR3 region: CASSQDRMGWGTDTQYF. CDR3 in DNA: TGCGCCAGCAGCCAAGACCGGATGGGCTGGGGCACAGATACGCAGTATTTT. The V and J genes are TRBV4-1 and TRBJ2-3; D is ambiguous. Germline CDR1 and CDR2: MGHRA and YSYEKL. The CDR3 spans 17 residues. Trimming took 0 bases from V and 1 from J, leaving 14 bases between them.

This clonotype was recorded at least ten times. The chain joins TRBV28 to TRBJ1-1; D not resolved. CDR1 is MDHEN, CDR2 SYDVKM, per germline. V lost 6 bases and J 5 bases, leaving 7 bases between the germline ends. The CDR3 length is 11 residues. The CDR3 region has the DNA TGTGCCAGCAGGCGTGAGACTGAAGCTTTCTTT. Translating gives CASRRETEAFF.

This clonotype was recorded many times. The V call is TRBV18, the J call TRBJ2-5; D ambiguous. Trimming took 4 bases from V and 1 from J, leaving 10 bases between them. Germline-derived CDR1 and CDR2 are KGHSH and LQKENI. This CDR3 has 14 residues. CDR3 residues: CASSQWHLQETQYF. Written as DNA, the CDR3 is TGTGCCAGCTCACAGTGGCACCTCCAAGAGACCCAGTACTTC.

This clonotype was seen repeatedly, ten times or more. V is TRBV14 and J is TRBJ2-6; no clear D gene. Looked up from germline, CDR1 is SGHDN and CDR2 is FVKESK. The CDR3 is 15 amino acids. V lost 3 bases and J 3 bases, leaving 9 bases between the germline ends. The CDR3 region is CASSQYRDGANVLTF. The DNA for the CDR3 is TGTGCCAGCAGCCAGTACAGAGATGGGGCCAACGTCCTGACTTTC.

This clonotype has a count of ten or more. The J gene is TRBJ1-2, the V gene TRBV7-2; D possibly corresponds to TRBD1 (5 bases). This CDR3 is built from 14 residues. Germline V lookup: CDR1 SGHTA, CDR2 FQGNSA. The germline V and J ends were trimmed by 1 base and 5 bases, with 11 bases remaining between them. The CDR3 reads CASSLERQSYGYTF. CDR3 nucleotides: TGTGCCAGCAGCTTAGAGAGACAGTCGTATGGCTACACCTTC.

This clonotype was seen ten or more times. The rearrangement joins TRBV12-3 or TRBV12-4 to TRBJ2-1; 9 bases are shared with TRBD2. V gave up 1 base and J gave up 9 bases; unmatched junction bases: 4. The CDR3 has 14 residues. Written as DNA, the CDR3 is TGTGCCAGCAGTTTAGTGGGCGGGAGGGGTGAGCAGTTCTTC. Translated, it gives CASSLVGGRGEQFF.

This clonotype showed up many times. J is TRBJ2-5 and V is TRBV20-1, with TRBD2 identical over 9 bases. J gave up 3 bases and V 8 bases, and 7 bases lay outside the gene matches. This CDR3 is 13 amino acids long. Germline V gene data show CDR1 as DFQATT and CDR2 as SNEGSKA (reference sequence). CDR3 loop: CSQLAGTKETQYF. CDR3 bases: TGCAGTCAGCTAGCGGGGACCAAAGAGACCCAGTACTTC.

Details on this clonotype: This may arise from a read error, as a much more abundant clone is one base away. The rearrangement joins TRBV6-1 to TRBJ1-1; 7 positions match TRBD1. The length of the CDR3 is 15 residues. The germline V gene encodes CDR1 MNHNS and CDR2 SASEGT. CDR3 in amino acids: CAGSSMTGRITEAFF. DNA for the CDR3: TGTGCCGGCAGTTCTATGACAGGGCGAATCACTGAAGCTTTCTTT.

The chain links TRBV29-1 to TRBJ2-1, with D unclear. This CDR3 comprises 13 residues. Trimming took 0 bases from V and 6 from J, leaving 9 bases between them. Germline-derived CDR1 and CDR2 are SQVTM and ANQGSEA. As DNA, the CDR3 is TGCAGCGTTGAAGACCCCGCCAGCAATGAGCAGTTCTTC. It encodes CSVEDPASNEQFF.

In this sample, this clonotype turned up many times. The chain is built from TRBV20-1 and TRBJ1-1, with a possible D match to TRBD1 (5 bases). Germline V gene data show CDR1 as DFQATT and CDR2 as SNEGSKA (reference sequence). This CDR3 spans 12 amino acids. The V and J ends lost 3 bases and 1 base respectively, with 6 bases between them. The CDR3 sequence is CSARRGNTEAFF. The CDR3 nucleotides read TGCAGTGCTAGGAGGGGGAACACTGAAGCTTTCTTT.

In its sample, this clonotype was seen many times. The chain employs TRBV5-6 and TRBJ1-1, with D tentatively TRBD1 (5 bases). V lost 2 bases and J 5 bases, leaving 13 bases between the germline ends. Germline CDR1 SGHDT, CDR2 YYEEEE. There are 14 residues in the CDR3. The CDR3 DNA reads as TGTGCCAGCAGCTTTCAGGGCTTTGGAACTGAAGCTTTCTTT. Its protein product is CASSFQGFGTEAFF.